These T cell receptor beta chains were read from a single sample in a study of cytomegalovirus exposure and HLA in healthy donors. Repertoires were generated with immunoSEQ multiplex PCR, while TCRdb's copy carries only in-frame clones and drops some. Counted here are 250,000 to 350,000 clones, 75% to 90% occurring once; the ten biggest clones make up 3.5% to 4.5%. The sequenced sample consisted of PBMCs. The receptors stem from a man aged 35 to 55 in good health and CMV-seropositive. Each CDR3 is given with its conserved first and last residue. Fields, in order: J gene, V gene, D gene, clone size, CDR3 DNA, CDR3 protein. A D gene is named only where the DNA matches it firmly. Not every row has a clone size; where given, it reads once, few, many or a size class.

j_call: TRBJ2-7
v_call: TRBV19
d_call: TRBD1
clone_size: NA
cdr3_nt: TGTGCCAGTAGTCAACTAGGGGGCGCCGGGCCAGAGCAGTACTTC
cdr3_aa: CASSQLGGAGPEQYF

j_call: TRBJ2-1
v_call: TRBV7-3
d_call: TRBD2
clone_size: NA
cdr3_nt: TGTGCCAGCAGCTACCTAGCGGGGAGTGTGGGTAGCTACAATGAGCAGTTCTTC
cdr3_aa: CASSYLAGSVGSYNEQFF

j_call: TRBJ2-7
v_call: TRBV27
d_call: NA
clone_size: NA
cdr3_nt: TGTGCCAGCACCTCCCCAGCGGTATCCTACGAGCAGTACTTC
cdr3_aa: CASTSPAVSYEQYF

j_call: TRBJ2-1
v_call: TRBV7-2
d_call: NA
clone_size: NA
cdr3_nt: TGTGCCAGCAGGAAAGGGGGCGGGGTCAATGAGCAGTTCTTC
cdr3_aa: CASRKGGGVNEQFF

j_call: TRBJ2-7
v_call: TRBV28
d_call: TRBD2
clone_size: NA
cdr3_nt: TGTGCCAGCAGTTTCGCAGCGGGAGGTCTCTACGAGCAGTACTTC
cdr3_aa: CASSFAAGGLYEQYF

j_call: TRBJ1-1
v_call: TRBV19
d_call: NA
clone_size: NA
cdr3_nt: TGTGCCAGTAGTAACCGAGAACCGAACACTGAAGCTTTCTTT
cdr3_aa: CASSNREPNTEAFF

j_call: TRBJ2-7
v_call: TRBV28
d_call: TRBD1
clone_size: NA
cdr3_nt: TGTGCCAGCAGGAACTCGGGACAGGACAGGGAGCAGTACTTC
cdr3_aa: CASRNSGQDREQYF

j_call: TRBJ2-5
v_call: TRBV27
d_call: TRBD2
clone_size: NA
cdr3_nt: TGTGCCAGCAGTACGCGACTAGCGGGAGGGGTGGGAGAGACCCAGTACTTC
cdr3_aa: CASSTRLAGGVGETQYF

j_call: TRBJ2-7
v_call: TRBV7-9
d_call: NA
clone_size: NA
cdr3_nt: TGTGCCAGCAGCTTAAGTACTGGAACGGGAGCTTCCAACGAGCAGTACTTC
cdr3_aa: CASSLSTGTGASNEQYF

j_call: TRBJ1-2
v_call: TRBV27
d_call: TRBD1
clone_size: NA
cdr3_nt: TGTGCCAGCAGTTTAACAGGGGAGGCCCGTGGCTACACCTTC
cdr3_aa: CASSLTGEARGYTF

j_call: TRBJ2-3
v_call: TRBV5-4
d_call: TRBD2
clone_size: NA
cdr3_nt: TGTGCCAGCAGCCTGCCGGGGGGGAGTACAGATACGCAGTATTTT
cdr3_aa: CASSLPGGSTDTQYF

j_call: TRBJ2-1
v_call: TRBV5-1
d_call: TRBD1
clone_size: NA
cdr3_nt: TGCGCCAGCAGCTTGATACCTCCGGGACAGGGTCCGAATGAGCAGTTCTTC
cdr3_aa: CASSLIPPGQGPNEQFF

j_call: TRBJ1-1
v_call: TRBV5-1
d_call: TRBD1
clone_size: NA
cdr3_nt: TGCGCCAGCAGCTTAAACAGGGGAAACACTGAAGCTTTCTTT
cdr3_aa: CASSLNRGNTEAFF

j_call: TRBJ2-2
v_call: TRBV2
d_call: NA
clone_size: NA
cdr3_nt: TGTGCCAGCAGTGCTCCAGGGACGAACACCGGGGAGCTGTTTTTT
cdr3_aa: CASSAPGTNTGELFF

j_call: TRBJ2-3
v_call: TRBV2
d_call: TRBD2
clone_size: NA
cdr3_nt: TGTGCCAGCAAAGCCCCCGGGACTAGTGGCACAGATACGCAGTATTTT
cdr3_aa: CASKAPGTSGTDTQYF

j_call: TRBJ2-1
v_call: TRBV9
d_call: TRBD2
clone_size: NA
cdr3_nt: TGTGCCAGCAGCGTCCAAGAGGGACTAGCGGGAGGACGTTTGTATGAGCAGTTCTTC
cdr3_aa: CASSVQEGLAGGRLYEQFF

j_call: TRBJ2-5
v_call: TRBV7-2
d_call: NA
clone_size: once
cdr3_nt: TGTGCCAGCAGCCGAACTAGAGGGCGAGGAGAGACCCAGTACTTC
cdr3_aa: CASSRTRGRGETQYF

j_call: TRBJ2-1
v_call: TRBV10-3
d_call: TRBD2
clone_size: NA
cdr3_nt: TGTGCCATCAAGGGCGGGAGCGGGGACAATGAGCAGTTCTTC
cdr3_aa: CAIKGGSGDNEQFF

j_call: TRBJ1-3
v_call: TRBV5-1
d_call: NA
clone_size: NA
cdr3_nt: TGCGCCAGCAGCCTATATGGGGGGGCCGACTCTGGAAACACCATATATTTT
cdr3_aa: CASSLYGGADSGNTIYF

j_call: TRBJ2-5
v_call: TRBV30
d_call: TRBD2
clone_size: NA
cdr3_nt: TGTGCCTGGAGTAGCGGGAGGGGAGAGACCCAGTACTTC
cdr3_aa: CAWSSGRGETQYF

j_call: TRBJ1-5
v_call: TRBV28
d_call: TRBD1
clone_size: NA
cdr3_nt: TGTGCCAGCAGGGCCGGGACAGGGGTCCAGCCCCAGCATTTT
cdr3_aa: CASRAGTGVQPQHF

j_call: TRBJ2-7
v_call: TRBV4-1
d_call: NA
clone_size: few
cdr3_nt: TGCGCCAGCAGCCAGGGCAAAACCTACGAGCAGTACTTC
cdr3_aa: CASSQGKTYEQYF

j_call: TRBJ2-5
v_call: TRBV7-2
d_call: TRBD2
clone_size: NA
cdr3_nt: TGTGCCAGCAGCTTGGGACTAGCGGAAGAGACCCAGTACTTC
cdr3_aa: CASSLGLAEETQYF

j_call: TRBJ1-1
v_call: TRBV5-1
d_call: NA
clone_size: few
cdr3_nt: TGCGCCAGCAGCTTGATTTACGCGGGGGGATCCACTGAAGCTTTCTTT
cdr3_aa: CASSLIYAGGSTEAFF

j_call: TRBJ1-5
v_call: TRBV25-1
d_call: NA
clone_size: NA
cdr3_nt: TGTGCCAGCAGTGACTTTCTTGGCCTCTGGCATTTT
cdr3_aa: CASSDFLGLWHF